This T cell receptor (beta chain) was recovered during a study of CD8 T cells in ankylosing spondylitis. The germline V gene has CDR1 KGHDR and CDR2 SFDVKD. The CDR3 loop spans 12 amino acids. Trimming removed 3 bases at V and 5 bases at J, with 6 bases between. TCRdb fed the 5' RACE reads into MiXCR, producing one record per CDR3 protein. This table holds 250,000 to 300,000 distinct CDR3 sequences, roughly 20% found once. The origin of this receptor is a male donor with ankylosing spondylitis or in good health (not recorded which). The chain uses TRBV24-1 and TRBJ2-5; D is unresolved. Sequencing used blood, either unsorted or a sorted T cell fraction (not recorded which). CDR3 region: CATSDPEETQYF. The CDR3 DNA follows: TGTGCCACCAGTGATCCCGAGGAGACCCAGTACTTC.